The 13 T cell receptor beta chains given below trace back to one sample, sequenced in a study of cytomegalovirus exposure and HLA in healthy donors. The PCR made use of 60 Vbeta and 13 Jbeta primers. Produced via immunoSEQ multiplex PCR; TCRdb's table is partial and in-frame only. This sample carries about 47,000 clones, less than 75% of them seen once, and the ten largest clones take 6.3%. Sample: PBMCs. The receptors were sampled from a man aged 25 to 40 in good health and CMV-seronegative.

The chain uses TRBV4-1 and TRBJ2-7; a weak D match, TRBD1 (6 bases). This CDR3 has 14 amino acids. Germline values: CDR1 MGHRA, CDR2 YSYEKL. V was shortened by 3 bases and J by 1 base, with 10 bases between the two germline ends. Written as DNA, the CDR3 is TGCGCCAGCAGCCAGTTCACAGGGTCCTACGAGCAGTACTTC. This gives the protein CASSQFTGSYEQYF.

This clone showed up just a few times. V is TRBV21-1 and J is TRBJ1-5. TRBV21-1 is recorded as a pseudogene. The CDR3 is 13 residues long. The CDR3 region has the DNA TGTGCCAGCACCGGGGGGAGCAATCAGCCCCAGCATTTT. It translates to CASTGGSNQPQHF.

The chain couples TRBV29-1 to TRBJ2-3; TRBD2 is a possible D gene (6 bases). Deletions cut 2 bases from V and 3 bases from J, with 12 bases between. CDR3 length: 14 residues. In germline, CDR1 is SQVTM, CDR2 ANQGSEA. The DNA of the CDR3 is TGCAGCGTTGAACGGGGGTTGGGGACAGATACGCAGTATTTT. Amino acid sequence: CSVERGLGTDTQYF.

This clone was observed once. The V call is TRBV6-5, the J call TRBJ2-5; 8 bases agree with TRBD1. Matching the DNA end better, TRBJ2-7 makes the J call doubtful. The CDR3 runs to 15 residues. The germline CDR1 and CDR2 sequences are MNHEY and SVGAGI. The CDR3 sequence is CASSSTTGVPYEQYF. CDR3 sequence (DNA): TGTGCCAGCAGTTCCACGACAGGGGTCCCCTACGAGCAGTACTTC.

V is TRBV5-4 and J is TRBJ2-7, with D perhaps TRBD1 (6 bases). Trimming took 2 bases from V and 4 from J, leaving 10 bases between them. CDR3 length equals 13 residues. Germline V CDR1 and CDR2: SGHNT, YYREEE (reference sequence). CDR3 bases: TGTGCCAGCAGCTTTGACAGGCGTTACGAGCAGTACTTC. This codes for CASSFDRRYEQYF.

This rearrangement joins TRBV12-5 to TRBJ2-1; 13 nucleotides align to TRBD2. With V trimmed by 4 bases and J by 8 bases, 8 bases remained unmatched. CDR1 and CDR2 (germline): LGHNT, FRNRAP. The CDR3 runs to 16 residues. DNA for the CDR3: TGTGCTAGTGGTTCCTCCAGACTAGCGGGAGGTCATGAGCAGTTCTTC. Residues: CASGSSRLAGGHEQFF.

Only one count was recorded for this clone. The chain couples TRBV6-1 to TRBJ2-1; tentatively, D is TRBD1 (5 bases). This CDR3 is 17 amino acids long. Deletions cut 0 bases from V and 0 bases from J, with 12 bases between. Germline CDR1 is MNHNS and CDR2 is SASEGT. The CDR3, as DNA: TGTGCCAGCAGTGAAGCCCCGACAGCAAGCTCCTACAATGAGCAGTTCTTC. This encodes CASSEAPTASSYNEQFF.

CDR3 DNA: TGTGCCAGCAGTTTATTTCCTACTTACACCGGGGAGCTGTTTTTT. This gives the protein CASSLFPTYTGELFF. J is TRBJ2-2 and V is TRBV27; D unclear. The CDR3 spans 15 residues. Deletions cut 1 base from V and 3 bases from J, with 9 bases between. Germline V gene lookup returns CDR1 MNHEY and CDR2 SMNVEV (reference sequence).

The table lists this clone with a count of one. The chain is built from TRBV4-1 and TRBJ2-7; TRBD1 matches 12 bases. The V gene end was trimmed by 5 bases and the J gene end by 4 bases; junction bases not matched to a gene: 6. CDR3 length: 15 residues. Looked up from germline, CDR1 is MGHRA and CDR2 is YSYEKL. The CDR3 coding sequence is TGCGCCAGCAGCAAGGGACAGGGGGCAACGTACGAGCAGTACTTC. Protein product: CASSKGQGATYEQYF.

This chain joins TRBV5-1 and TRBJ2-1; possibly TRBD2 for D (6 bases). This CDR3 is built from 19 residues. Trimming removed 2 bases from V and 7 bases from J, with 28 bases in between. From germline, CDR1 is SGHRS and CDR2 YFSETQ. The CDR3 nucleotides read TGCGCCAGCAGCTTAAGGTCCCAGGGTTTGGCGGGGCGAGGGAATGAGCAGTTCTTC. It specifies CASSLRSQGLAGRGNEQFF.

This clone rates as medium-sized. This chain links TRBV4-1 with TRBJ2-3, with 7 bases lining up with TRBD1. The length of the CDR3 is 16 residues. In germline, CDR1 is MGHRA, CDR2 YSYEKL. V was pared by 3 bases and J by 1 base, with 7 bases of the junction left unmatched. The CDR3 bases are TGCGCCAGCAGCCAGCGACAGGGCTTGGGCACAGATACGCAGTATTTT. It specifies CASSQRQGLGTDTQYF.

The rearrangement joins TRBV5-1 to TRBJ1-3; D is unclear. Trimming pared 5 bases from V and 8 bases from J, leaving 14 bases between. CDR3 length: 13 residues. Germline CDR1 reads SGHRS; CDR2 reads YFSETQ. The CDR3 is CASSFGEADTIYF. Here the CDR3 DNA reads TGCGCCAGCAGTTTCGGAGAGGCGGACACCATATATTTT.

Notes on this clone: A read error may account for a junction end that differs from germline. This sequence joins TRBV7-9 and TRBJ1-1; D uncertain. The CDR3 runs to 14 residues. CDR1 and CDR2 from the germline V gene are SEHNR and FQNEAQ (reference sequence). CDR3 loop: CTSSLLGGNTEAFF. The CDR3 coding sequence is TGTACCAGCAGCTTATTAGGAGGAAACACTGAAGCTTTCTTT. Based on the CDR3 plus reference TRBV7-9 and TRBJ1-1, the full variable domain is DTGVSQNPRHKITKRGQNVTFRCDPISEHNRLYWYRQTLGQGPEFLTYFQNEAQLEKSRLLSDRFSAERPKGSFSTLEIQRTEQGDSAMYLCTSSLLGGNTEAFFGQGTRLTVV.